This T cell receptor (beta chain) originates from a study of Graves' ophthalmopathy and Graves' hyperthyroidism. Notes on the study in general: Blood was where most expanded thyroid clonotypes above 0.001 frequency also turned up.

This clonotype was counted only a few times. No antigen is known for it. The diagnostic workup employed clinical symptoms, serum thyroxine, TRAb, thyroid ultrasound and orbital computed tomography. CDR3 length: 13 amino acids. The ends were cut back, 2 bases at V and 8 bases at J, with 12 bases in the middle. Amplification targeted the TCR beta CDR3 regions, with RNA transcripts as the source material. HTBI primers primed a first-round RT-PCR, and a second-round multiplex PCR followed. From the multiplex PCR reads, TCRdb called clonotypes with MiXCR, one entry per CDR3 protein. The sample has just over 400,000 distinct CDR3 sequences, roughly 21% seen once.

What was sequenced was peripheral blood. This chain links TRBV12-3 or TRBV12-4 with TRBJ1-2, with no clear D. The sequence was obtained from a woman younger than 35 with stable Graves' hyperthyroidism. In nucleotides, the CDR3 is TGTGCCAGCAGTTTAAACGCAGGAATGGGCTACACCTTC. It codes for CASSLNAGMGYTF.